Shown below are 14 T cell receptor beta chains from a single sample sequenced in a study of chemoradiotherapy in HPV16-positive cancers. Profiling relied on immunoSEQ multiplex PCR, and the TCRdb table lists in-frame clones only, not all of them. The top ten hold roughly 8.1% of the sample, which has roughly 4,600 clones, roughly 89% seen once. This material consisted of tumor tissue, taken from a patient who underwent chemoradiotherapy. Source of these receptors: a human donor with HPV-associated anogenital cancer.

A single count supports this clone. The V gene is TRBV2, the J gene TRBJ2-1, with a tentative D call TRBD2 (8 bases). V shed 5 bases and J shed 7 bases, with 18 bases lying between them. This CDR3 comprises 15 residues. Germline-derived CDR1 and CDR2 are SNHLY and FYNNEI. The CDR3, as DNA: TGTGCCAGCAGTAGGGGGCTAGCGGGTGGGAATGAGCAGTTCTTC. Its translation: CASSRGLAGGNEQFF.

The chain couples TRBV28 to TRBJ2-3, with 10 bases aligning to TRBD2. The germline CDR1 and CDR2 sequences are MDHEN and SYDVKM. The trim removed 2 bases at V and 2 bases at J, leaving 7 bases unmatched. The CDR3 extends over 17 amino acids. The CDR3 DNA sequence: TGTGCCAGCAGTTTAATAGCTAGCGGGGGAATCACAGATACGCAGTATTTT. This gives the protein CASSLIASGGITDTQYF.

The rearrangement uses TRBV27 and TRBJ1-2; D unresolved. CDR3 length equals 14 residues. V shed 0 bases and J shed 5 bases, with 10 bases lying between them. CDR1 and CDR2 (germline): MNHEY, SMNVEV (reference sequence). The CDR3 protein is CASSLSRAAYGYTF. The CDR3 region has the DNA TGTGCCAGCAGTTTATCGAGGGCGGCATATGGCTACACCTTC.

This clone showed up just once. V usage is TRBV5-6 and J usage is TRBJ2-1, with TRBD2 identical over 9 bases. CDR1 and CDR2 from the germline V gene are SGHDT and YYEEEE. Unmatched junction bases numbered 10, after V lost 0 bases and J lost 9 bases. This CDR3 spans 16 amino acids. The CDR3 DNA reads TGTGCCAGCAGCTTGGTTATAGCGGGAGTGTGGAGTGAGCAGTTCTTC. Translation: CASSLVIAGVWSEQFF.

This CDR3 reads CASSLQGTGELFF. The CDR3 bases are TGTGCCAGCAGCTTACAGGGGACCGGGGAGCTGTTTTTT. The chain carries TRBV7-9 and TRBJ2-2; possible D gene TRBD1, 6 bases. Germline V lookup: CDR1 SEHNR, CDR2 FQNEAQ (reference sequence). V was pared by 2 bases and J by 5 bases, with 6 bases between. The CDR3 runs 13 residues.

CDR3 residues: CASSYGGGSNEQFF. CDR3 coding DNA: TGTGCCAGCAGTTACGGGGGGGGCTCCAATGAGCAGTTCTTC. The chain joins TRBV6-5 to TRBJ2-1; tentative D call: TRBD2 (7 bases). Trimming cost V 2 bases and J 6 bases, with 11 bases left between them. CDR1 MNHEY and CDR2 SVGAGI come from the germline V gene. This CDR3 has 14 amino acids.

The V and J genes are TRBV27 and TRBJ1-6; D possibly corresponds to TRBD1 (5 bases). This CDR3 has 13 amino acids. The germline CDR1 and CDR2 sequences are MNHEY and SMNVEV (reference sequence). The V end was cut by 3 bases, the J end by 8 bases, with 8 bases between. CDR3 protein: CASSFQGHSPLHF. CDR3 in DNA: TGTGCCAGCAGTTTCCAGGGACATTCACCCCTCCACTTT.

The rearrangement joins TRBV7-8 to TRBJ2-1; 12 positions agree with TRBD2. The J segment lost 8 bases and the V segment lost 3 bases, leaving 5 bases of the junction unmatched. Looked up from germline, CDR1 is SGHVS and CDR2 is FQNEAQ. The CDR3 runs to 15 residues. CDR3 amino acids: CASSLLASGGDEQFF. The CDR3 nucleotides read TGTGCCAGCAGCTTGCTAGCTAGCGGGGGGGATGAGCAGTTCTTC.

This chain links TRBV4-3 with TRBJ1-2, with D tentatively TRBD1 (5 bases). The germline V gene encodes CDR1 LGHNA and CDR2 YSLEER. V was cut by 4 bases and J by 3 bases, with 15 bases left in between. The CDR3 covers 15 residues. The CDR3 loop reads CASSPEGPRDYGYTF. The CDR3 coding sequence is TGCGCCAGCAGCCCGGAGGGGCCGAGGGACTATGGCTACACCTTC.

The chain carries TRBV28 and TRBJ2-1; no clear D gene. Trimming took off 3 bases at V and 11 bases at J, with 17 bases between the two ends. Germline values: CDR1 MDHEN, CDR2 SYDVKM. The CDR3 covers 14 residues. CDR3 sequence: CASSLVVGQSKQFF. CDR3 DNA sequence: TGTGCCAGCAGTTTGGTTGTTGGTCAGTCAAAGCAGTTCTTC. The full variable domain, with the rest looked up from reference TRBV28 and TRBJ2-1, is DVKVTQSSRYLVKRTGEKVFLECVQDMDHENMFWYRQDPGLGLRLIYFSYDVKMKEKGDIPEGYSVSREKKERFSLILESASTNQTSMYLCASSLVVGQSKQFFGPGTRLTVL.

This chain uses TRBV5-4 with TRBJ2-5; weak D call: TRBD2 (9 bases). The CDR3 is 16 residues long. V lost 1 base and J lost 5, with 18 bases in between. Germline V gene data show CDR1 as SGHNT and CDR2 as YYREEE (reference sequence). CDR3 amino acids: CASSLLQGAGGETQYF. CDR3 nucleotides: TGTGCCAGCAGCTTGTTGCAGGGGGCGGGAGGGGAGACCCAGTACTTC.

In this sample, this clone turned up a few times. V and J are TRBV6-5 and TRBJ1-5; no definite D call. This CDR3 comprises 15 residues. Germline loops: CDR1 MNHEY, CDR2 SVGAGI. Between the trimmed V and J ends, which lost 4 bases and 0 bases, there was a span of 10 bases. CDR3 nucleotides: TGTGCCAGCAGTTTTCGGTTTGATAGCAATCAGCCCCAGCATTTT. Translating it yields CASSFRFDSNQPQHF.

For the CDR3, the DNA is TGTGCCAGCAGTTATGTATACAATGAGCAGTTCTTC. Translating gives CASSYVYNEQFF. The V call is TRBV6-6, the J call TRBJ2-1, with D unclear. The CDR3 runs 12 residues. The germline CDR1 and CDR2 sequences are MNHNY and SVGAGI (reference sequence). V gave up 3 bases and J gave up 4 bases, with 4 bases separating them.

The V gene is TRBV20-1, the J gene TRBJ2-5; D call uncertain. The germline CDR1 and CDR2 sequences are DFQATT and SNEGSKA (reference sequence). CDR3 size: 11 residues. Trimming shortened V by 3 bases and J by 9 bases, and 11 bases separated the two germline ends. CDR3: CSARFQLAQYF. CDR3 nucleotides: TGCAGTGCTAGGTTCCAGCTGGCCCAGTACTTC.